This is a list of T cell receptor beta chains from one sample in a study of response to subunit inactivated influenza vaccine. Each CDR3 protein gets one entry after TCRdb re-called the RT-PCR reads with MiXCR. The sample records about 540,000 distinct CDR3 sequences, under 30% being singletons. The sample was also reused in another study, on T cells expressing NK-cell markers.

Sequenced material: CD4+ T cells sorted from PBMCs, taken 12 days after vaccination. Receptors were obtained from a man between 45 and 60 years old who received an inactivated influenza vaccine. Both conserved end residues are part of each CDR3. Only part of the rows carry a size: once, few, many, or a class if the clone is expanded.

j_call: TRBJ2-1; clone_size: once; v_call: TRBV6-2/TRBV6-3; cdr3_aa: CASRQVGYNEQFF
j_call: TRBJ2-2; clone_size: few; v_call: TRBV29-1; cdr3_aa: CSVHGQGATNTGELFF
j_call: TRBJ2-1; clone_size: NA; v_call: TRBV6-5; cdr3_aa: CASSNRDEQFF
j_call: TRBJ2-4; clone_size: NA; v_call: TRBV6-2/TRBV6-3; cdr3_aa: CASSYILARSIQYF
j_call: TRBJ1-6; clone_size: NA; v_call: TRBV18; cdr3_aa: CASSPSATNSPLHF
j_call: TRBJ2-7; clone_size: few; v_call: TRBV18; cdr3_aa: CASSPPGEYEQYF
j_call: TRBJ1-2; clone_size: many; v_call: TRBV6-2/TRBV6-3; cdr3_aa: CASRVSGTHYGYTF
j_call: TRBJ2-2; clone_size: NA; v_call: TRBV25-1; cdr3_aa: CASSPLGGGNTGELFF
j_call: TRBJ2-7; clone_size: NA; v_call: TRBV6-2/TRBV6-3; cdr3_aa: CASSRIIRGTLSYEQYF
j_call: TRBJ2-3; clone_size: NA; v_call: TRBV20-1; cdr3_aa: CSAAPGAVPSTDTQYF
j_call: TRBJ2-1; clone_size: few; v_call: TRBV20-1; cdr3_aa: CSARDLPEQFF
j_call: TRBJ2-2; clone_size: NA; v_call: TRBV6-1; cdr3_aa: CASRHDRYTGELFF
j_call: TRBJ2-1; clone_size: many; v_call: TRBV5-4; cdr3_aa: CASERRDVIYNEQFF
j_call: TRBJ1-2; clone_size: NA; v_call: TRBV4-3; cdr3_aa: CASSQDLDWRYTF
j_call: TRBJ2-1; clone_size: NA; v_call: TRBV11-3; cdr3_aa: CASSLSPRSEQFF
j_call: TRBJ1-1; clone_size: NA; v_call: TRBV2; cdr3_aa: CASFYDPRENTEAFF
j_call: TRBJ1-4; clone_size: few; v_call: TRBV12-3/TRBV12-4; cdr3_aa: CASRQGARGGKEKLFF
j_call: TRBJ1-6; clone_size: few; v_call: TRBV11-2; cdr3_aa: CASSLGTVNSPLHF
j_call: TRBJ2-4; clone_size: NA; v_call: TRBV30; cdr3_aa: CAWNPRHLALKNIQYF
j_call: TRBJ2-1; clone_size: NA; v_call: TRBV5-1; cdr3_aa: CASSLMGQASNEQFF
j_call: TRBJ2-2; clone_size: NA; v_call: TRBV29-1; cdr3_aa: CSAGTANTGELFF
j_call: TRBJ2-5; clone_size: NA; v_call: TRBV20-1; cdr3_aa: CSAKGQTQETQYF
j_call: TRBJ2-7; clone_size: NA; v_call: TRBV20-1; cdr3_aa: CGAIRAGGYYEQYF
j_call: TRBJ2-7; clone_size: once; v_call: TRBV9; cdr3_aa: CASSLGNRVNEQYF
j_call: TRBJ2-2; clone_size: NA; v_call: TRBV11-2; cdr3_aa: CASSLSGGSDTGELFF
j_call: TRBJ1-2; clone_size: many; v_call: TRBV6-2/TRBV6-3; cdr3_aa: CATTYSTMGYGYTF
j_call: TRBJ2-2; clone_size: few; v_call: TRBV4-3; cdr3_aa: CASSQKTSGRAFGGELFF
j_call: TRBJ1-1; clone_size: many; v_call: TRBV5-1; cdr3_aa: CASHPDGSNTEAFF
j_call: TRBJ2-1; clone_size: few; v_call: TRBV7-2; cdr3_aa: CASSAQGALNEQFF
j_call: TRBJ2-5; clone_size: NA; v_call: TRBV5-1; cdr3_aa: CASRSSGIYQETQYF
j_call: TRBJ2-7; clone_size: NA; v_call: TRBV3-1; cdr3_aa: CASSQGFISGGYEQYF
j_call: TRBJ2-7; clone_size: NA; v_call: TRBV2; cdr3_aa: CASSKRTDSYEQYF
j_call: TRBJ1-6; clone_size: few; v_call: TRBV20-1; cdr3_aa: CSARPPGTDNSPLHF
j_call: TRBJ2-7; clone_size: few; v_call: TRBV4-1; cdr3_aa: CASSQDYSNFGSEQYF
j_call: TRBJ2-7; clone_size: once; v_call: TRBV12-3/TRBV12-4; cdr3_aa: CASSPGRPTYEQYF
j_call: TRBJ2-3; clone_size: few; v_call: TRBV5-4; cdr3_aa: CASSFFLAGGTDTQYF
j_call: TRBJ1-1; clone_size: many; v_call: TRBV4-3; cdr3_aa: CASSQAFPEGTEAFF
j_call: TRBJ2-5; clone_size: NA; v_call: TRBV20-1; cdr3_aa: CSAVSGSNQETQYF
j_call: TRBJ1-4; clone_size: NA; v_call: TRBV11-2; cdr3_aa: CASSLGISANEKLFF
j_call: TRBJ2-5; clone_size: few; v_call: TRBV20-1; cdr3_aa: CSCSGGETQYF
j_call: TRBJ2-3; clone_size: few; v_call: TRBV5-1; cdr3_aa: CASSPGTGLDTQYF
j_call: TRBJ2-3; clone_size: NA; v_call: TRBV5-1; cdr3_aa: CASGTGQTDTQYF
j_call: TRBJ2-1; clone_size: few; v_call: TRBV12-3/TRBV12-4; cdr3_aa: CASRNGLAANEQFF
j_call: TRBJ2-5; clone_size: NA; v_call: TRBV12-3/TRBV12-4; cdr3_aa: CASSTLDSQETQYF
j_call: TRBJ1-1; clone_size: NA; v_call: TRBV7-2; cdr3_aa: CASNLYGVSVAFF
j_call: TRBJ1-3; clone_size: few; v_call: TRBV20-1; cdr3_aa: CSASPSLTVAGNTIYF
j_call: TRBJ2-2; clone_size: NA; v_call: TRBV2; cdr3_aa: CASSGQGTGELFF
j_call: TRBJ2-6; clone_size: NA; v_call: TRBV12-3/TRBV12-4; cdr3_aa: CASSYLHGANVLTF
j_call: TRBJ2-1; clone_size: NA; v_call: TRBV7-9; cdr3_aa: CASSRGGRSNEQFF